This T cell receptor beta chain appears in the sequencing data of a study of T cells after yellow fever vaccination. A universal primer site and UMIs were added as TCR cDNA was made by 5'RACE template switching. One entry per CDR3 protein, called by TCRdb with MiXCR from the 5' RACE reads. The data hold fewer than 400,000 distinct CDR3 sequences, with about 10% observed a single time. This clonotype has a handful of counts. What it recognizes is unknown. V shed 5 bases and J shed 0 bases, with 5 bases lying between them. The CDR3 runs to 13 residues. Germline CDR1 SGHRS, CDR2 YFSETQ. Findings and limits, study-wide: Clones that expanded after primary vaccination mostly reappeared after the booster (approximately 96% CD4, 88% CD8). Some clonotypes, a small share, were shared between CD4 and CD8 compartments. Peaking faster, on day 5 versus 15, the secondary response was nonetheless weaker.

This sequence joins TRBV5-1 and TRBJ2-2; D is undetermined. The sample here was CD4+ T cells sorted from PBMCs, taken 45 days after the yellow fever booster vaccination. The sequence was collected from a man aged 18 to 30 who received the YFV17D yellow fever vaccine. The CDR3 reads CASRGTNTGELFF. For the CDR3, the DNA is TGCGCCAGCAGGGGGACGAACACCGGGGAGCTGTTTTTT.